Shown below are 13 T cell receptor beta chains from a single sample sequenced in a study of T-cell memory formation after mild COVID-19. TCRdb reanalysed the 5' RACE reads using MiXCR and keeps one entry per CDR3 protein. The sample lists about 170,000 distinct CDR3 sequences; over 10% were seen once. Input material: PBMCs or a T cell subset sorted from them (not recorded which). The receptors derive from a man between 18 and 29 years old who had mild COVID-19 (a few samples of this study predate the infection). Cell type and time point are not known.

V gene TRBV27 combines with J gene TRBJ2-3; 8 nucleotides align to TRBD1. This CDR3 has 15 amino acids. CDR1 MNHEY and CDR2 SMNVEV come from the germline V gene (reference sequence). With 9 bases clipped from V and 6 bases from J, the junction kept 14 bases outside the gene matches. CDR3 in DNA: TGTGCCAGTCAAATCAGGGGGCGACGAGGGGATACGCAGTATTTT. This sequence encodes CASQIRGRRGDTQYF.

The chain links TRBV13 to TRBJ2-5; D is uncertain. The CDR3 is 13 amino acids. Germline CDR1 PRHDT, CDR2 FYEKMQ (reference sequence). The V end lost 2 bases, the J end lost 3 bases, and 7 bases lay between the germline ends. The CDR3 sequence is CASSLWREETQYF. CDR3 nucleotide sequence: TGTGCCAGCAGCTTATGGAGAGAAGAGACCCAGTACTTC.

This chain links TRBV5-1 with TRBJ1-2; D is unclear. CDR3 size: 14 residues. CDR1 is SGHRS and CDR2 is YFSETQ in the germline V gene. V shed 3 bases and J shed 6 bases, with 15 bases lying between them. CDR3 sequence reads: CASSWGARIDGYTF. In DNA form, the CDR3 reads TGCGCCAGCAGCTGGGGAGCCAGGATCGATGGCTACACCTTC.

This clonotype has a handful of counts. The CDR3 coding sequence is TGTGCCAGCAGCTTACCTCTAGGAACAGGGACCCACGAGCAGTACGTC. It specifies CASSLPLGTGTHEQYV. The V call is TRBV11-2, the J call TRBJ2-7; D possibly corresponds to TRBD1 (6 bases). Per the germline V gene, CDR1 is SGHAT and CDR2 is FQNNGV. With 2 bases removed from V and 5 bases from J, the gap between germline ends came to 19 bases. This CDR3 region has 16 residues.

This clonotype was detected only a few times. V gene TRBV11-2 combines with J gene TRBJ2-3, with 8 nucleotides matching TRBD2. The CDR3 has 18 residues. Trimming cost V 4 bases and J 5 bases; bases outside gene matches: 17. In germline, CDR1 is SGHAT, CDR2 FQNNGV. In DNA form, the CDR3 reads TGTGCCAGCAGCTCTCCCTGGGGGAGAGCGGGGGCTGTAGATACGCAGTATTTT. Translation: CASSSPWGRAGAVDTQYF.

This clonotype was seen a few times. The V call is TRBV5-1, the J call TRBJ1-1, with 12 positions matching TRBD1. V lost 3 bases to trimming and J lost 4 bases; unmatched junction nucleotides: 1. The CDR3 extends over 14 amino acids. Germline V gene sequence: CDR1 SGHRS, CDR2 YFSETQ. The CDR3 DNA sequence: TGCGCCAGCAGCTGGGGACAGGGGGCCACTGAAGCTTTCTTT. This encodes CASSWGQGATEAFF.

The chain couples TRBV4-3 to TRBJ1-3, with unresolved D. The CDR3 consists of 16 residues. The germline V gene has CDR1 LGHNA and CDR2 YSLEER. V was shortened by 3 bases and J by 2 bases, with 14 bases between the two germline ends. The CDR3 is CASSHDYTATGNTIYF. As DNA, the CDR3 is TGCGCCAGCAGCCATGACTACACGGCAACTGGAAACACCATATATTTT.

This clonotype was seen more than once but under ten times. This sequence joins TRBV7-9 and TRBJ2-1, with 9 positions matching TRBD2. Per the germline V gene, CDR1 is SEHNR and CDR2 is FQNEAQ (reference sequence). The CDR3 totals 16 residues. V dropped 5 bases and J dropped 10; count of bases not matched to a gene: 15. CDR3 sequence reads: CASSEGRGTSISEQFF. CDR3 nucleotides: TGTGCCAGCAGCGAAGGTCGCGGGACTAGCATTTCGGAGCAGTTCTTC.

This clonotype was found a few times. CDR3 sequence reads: CASSPDLGYEQYF. The DNA for the CDR3 is TGTGCCAGCTCACCCGATCTCGGGTACGAGCAGTACTTC. The chain has TRBV18 and TRBJ2-7; D unclear. Germline-derived CDR1 and CDR2 are KGHSH and LQKENI. The CDR3 has 13 amino acids. V shed 3 bases and J shed 4 bases, with 10 bases lying between them.

This clonotype was seen only a few times. The chain recombines TRBV5-1 with TRBJ2-6; 9 nucleotides agree with TRBD1. This CDR3 is 17 amino acids long. Germline loops: CDR1 SGHRS, CDR2 YFSETQ. V shed 3 bases and J 2 bases; nucleotides not matched to a gene: 6. CDR3 sequence (DNA): TGCGCCAGCAGCTCAGGACAGGGGCCCCCTGGGGCCAACGTCCTGACTTTC. Protein: CASSSGQGPPGANVLTF.

This clonotype has only a few counts. The chain carries TRBV6-2 or TRBV6-3 and TRBJ2-7; the D gene could be TRBD1 or TRBD2 (6 bases each). V gave up 5 bases and J gave up 7 bases, with 12 bases separating them. The CDR3 length is 12 residues. The germline CDR1 and CDR2 sequences are MNHEY and SVGEGT. In DNA form, the CDR3 reads TGTGCCAGCAGTCACGGGGGCAGAGAGCAGTACGTC. It encodes CASSHGGREQYV.

This clonotype was recorded many times. The V and J genes are TRBV12-3 or TRBV12-4 and TRBJ1-2; possibly TRBD1 for D (5 bases). There are 13 residues in the CDR3. Trimming took off 4 bases at V and 2 bases at J, with 8 bases between the two ends. The CDR3 sequence: CASSWDGNYGYTF. CDR3 sequence (DNA): TGTGCCAGCAGTTGGGACGGAAACTATGGCTACACCTTC.

This clonotype was found a few times. The rearrangement joins TRBV7-2 to TRBJ2-6, with D unresolved. Trimming stripped 3 bases from V and 4 bases from J, with 7 bases between. The germline CDR1 and CDR2 sequences are SGHTA and FQGNSA. The CDR3 consists of 14 residues. CDR3 coding DNA: TGTGCCAGCAGCTTGGACCTCGGGGCCAACGTCCTGACTTTC. Translating gives CASSLDLGANVLTF.